This entry concerns a single T cell receptor (beta chain). Source study methods: Amplification with reference gene primers provided the estimates of nucleated cell counts. Clones were sequenced by immunoSEQ multiplex PCR, and TCRdb holds only the in-frame ones, with some missing. V and J calls and clone size follow that table, whereas D and trimming were derived from the DNA. Of approximately 200,000 clones in the sample, approximately 84% were seen once. This sample stems from a study of blood T cell repertoires in COVID-19. Study as a whole: In each case, the material was cDNA or gDNA derived from T cells, B-cell-depleted T cells, or PBMCs.

Clinical history as reported by participants underpinned cohort assignment. Cohort 3 donors were reported recovered after two negative PCRs, clearance, or symptom resolution. The CDR3 is 15 amino acids. The germline V gene has CDR1 LGHDT and CDR2 YNNKEL (reference sequence). The V and J ends lost 1 base and 5 bases, in that order; junction bases with no gene match: 7. This TCR was sampled from a young woman who had recovered from COVID-19. The sequencing sample was made of PBMCs or T cells enriched from blood (not recorded which). This chain joins TRBV3-1 (or the pseudogene TRBV3-2) and TRBJ2-7, with TRBD2 matching 8 bases. DNA for the CDR3: TGTGCCAGCAGCCAAGGTTCCAGCGGGAGTAACGAGCAGTACTTC. It translates to CASSQGSSGSNEQYF.